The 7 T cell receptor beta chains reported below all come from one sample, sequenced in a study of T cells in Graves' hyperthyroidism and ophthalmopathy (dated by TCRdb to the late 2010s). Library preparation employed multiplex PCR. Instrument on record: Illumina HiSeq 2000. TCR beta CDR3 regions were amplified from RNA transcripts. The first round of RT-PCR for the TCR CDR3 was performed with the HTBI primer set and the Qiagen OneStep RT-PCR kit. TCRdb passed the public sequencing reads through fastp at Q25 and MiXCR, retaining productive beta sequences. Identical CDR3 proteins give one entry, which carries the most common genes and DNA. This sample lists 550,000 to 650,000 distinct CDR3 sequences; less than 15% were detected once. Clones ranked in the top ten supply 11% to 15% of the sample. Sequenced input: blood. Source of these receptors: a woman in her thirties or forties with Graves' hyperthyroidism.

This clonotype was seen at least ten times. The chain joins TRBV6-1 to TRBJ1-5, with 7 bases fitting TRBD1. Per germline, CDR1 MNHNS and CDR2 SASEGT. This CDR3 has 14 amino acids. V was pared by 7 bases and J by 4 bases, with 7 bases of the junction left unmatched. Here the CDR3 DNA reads TGTGCCAGCAATACGGACAGGATTAATCAGCCCCAGCATTTT. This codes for CASNTDRINQPQHF.

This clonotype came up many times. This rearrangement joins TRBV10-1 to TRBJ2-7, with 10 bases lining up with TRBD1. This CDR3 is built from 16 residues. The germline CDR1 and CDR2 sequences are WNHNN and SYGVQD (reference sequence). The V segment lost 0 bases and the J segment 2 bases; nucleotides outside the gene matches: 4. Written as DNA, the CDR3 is TGCGCCAGCAGTGAGTCGAGGGGACAGGGGACCTACGAGCAGTACTTC. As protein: CASSESRGQGTYEQYF.

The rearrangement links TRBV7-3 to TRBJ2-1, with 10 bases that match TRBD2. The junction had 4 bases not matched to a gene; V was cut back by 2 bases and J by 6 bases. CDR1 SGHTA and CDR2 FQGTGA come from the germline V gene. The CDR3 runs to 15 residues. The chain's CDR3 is CASSLASGSLNEQFF. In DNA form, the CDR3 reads TGTGCCAGCAGCTTAGCTAGCGGGAGCCTCAATGAGCAGTTCTTC.

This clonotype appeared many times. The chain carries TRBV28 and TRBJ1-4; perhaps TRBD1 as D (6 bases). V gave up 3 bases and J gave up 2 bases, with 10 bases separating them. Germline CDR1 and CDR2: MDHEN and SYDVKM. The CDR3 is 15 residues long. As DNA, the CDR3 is TGTGCCAGCAGTTTCAGGGGATGGACTAATGAAAAACTGTTTTTT. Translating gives CASSFRGWTNEKLFF.

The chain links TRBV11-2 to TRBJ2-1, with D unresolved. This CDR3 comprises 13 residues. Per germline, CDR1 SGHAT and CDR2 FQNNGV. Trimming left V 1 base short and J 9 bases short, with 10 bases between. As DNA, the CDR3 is TGTGCCAGCAGCTTAGCCCGCAGCGCTGAGCAGTTCTTC. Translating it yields CASSLARSAEQFF.

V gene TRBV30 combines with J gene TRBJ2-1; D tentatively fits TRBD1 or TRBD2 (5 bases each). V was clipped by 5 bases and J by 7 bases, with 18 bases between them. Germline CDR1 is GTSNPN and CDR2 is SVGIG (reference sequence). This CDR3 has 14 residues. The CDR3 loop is CAWRQGVGRNEQFF. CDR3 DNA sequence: TGTGCCTGGCGGCAGGGAGTGGGAAGGAATGAGCAGTTCTTC.

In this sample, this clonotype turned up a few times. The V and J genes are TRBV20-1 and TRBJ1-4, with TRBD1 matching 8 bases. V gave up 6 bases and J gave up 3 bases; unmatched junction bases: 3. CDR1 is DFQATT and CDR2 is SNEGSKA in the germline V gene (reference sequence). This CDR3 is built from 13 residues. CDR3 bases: TGCAGTGCCCCGGGACAGGCTAATGAAAAACTGTTTTTT. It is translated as CSAPGQANEKLFF.